These 9 T cell receptor beta chains originate from one sample sequenced in a study of identifying expanded T cells in peripheral blood. TCRdb keeps only in-frame clones here, not all; method: immunoSEQ multiplex PCR. The table has tens of thousands of clones, around 90% seen once. The sample consisted of blood. The receptor source for this set is a person aged 18-70 years in good health.

The genes are TRBV7-2 and TRBJ2-1, with D perhaps TRBD1 (6 bases). Germline CDR1 and CDR2: SGHTA and FQGNSA. Trimming took off 1 base at V and 14 bases at J, with 15 bases between the two ends. The CDR3 covers 13 residues. CDR3 coding DNA: TGTGCCAGCAGCTTAGGAGGGACATCCTCGAAGTTCTTC. This codes for CASSLGGTSSKFF.

The rearrangement uses TRBV19 and TRBJ1-2; D is perhaps TRBD1 (5 bases). The CDR3 contains 14 residues. Germline V lookup: CDR1 LNHDA, CDR2 SQIVND (reference sequence). V lost 5 bases, J lost 4 bases, and 14 bases lay in between. CDR3 sequence: CASSRPGKVYGYTF. The CDR3 DNA reads as TGTGCCAGTAGTCGTCCAGGGAAGGTCTATGGCTACACCTTC. The full variable domain, with the rest looked up from reference TRBV19 and TRBJ1-2, is DGGITQSPKYLFRKEGQNVTLSCEQNLNHDAMYWYRQDPGQGLRLIYYSQIVNDFQKGDIAEGYSVSREKKESFPLTVTSAQKNPTAFYLCASSRPGKVYGYTFGSGTRLTVV.

The CDR3 bases are TGTGCCAGCAGCCCTTCCACCCCTGAAACTGGAAACACCATATATTTT. Translated, it gives CASSPSTPETGNTIYF. The genes are TRBV7-6 and TRBJ1-3; no definite D call. Germline V gives CDR1 SGHVS, CDR2 FNYEAQ. The V gene lost 5 bases and the J gene lost 2 bases, with 16 bases spanning the gap. CDR3 size: 16 residues. Full variable domain (remainder filled in from reference TRBV7-6 and TRBJ1-3): GAGVSQSPRYKVTKRGQDVALRCDPISGHVSLYWYRQALGQGPEFLTYFNYEAQQDKSGLPNDRFSAERPEGSISTLTIQRTEQRDSAMYRCASSPSTPETGNTIYFGEGSWLTVV.

The chain is built from TRBV5-1 and TRBJ2-1; 15 bases map to TRBD2. CDR1 and CDR2 (germline): SGHRS, YFSETQ. V gave up 3 bases and J gave up 10 bases; unmatched junction bases: 11. The CDR3 loop spans 17 amino acids. The CDR3 region has the DNA TGCGCCAGCAGCTATGGACTAGCGGGAGGGCCCTCGCACGAGCAGTTCTTC. Amino acids: CASSYGLAGGPSHEQFF.

This rearrangement joins TRBV5-1 to TRBJ1-2; D gene ambiguous. Germline V CDR1 and CDR2: SGHRS, YFSETQ. The CDR3 is made up of 11 amino acids. Trimming stripped 6 bases from V and 2 bases from J, with 5 bases between. CDR3 sequence (DNA): TGCGCCAGCACCCCCAACTATGGCTACACCTTC. This sequence encodes CASTPNYGYTF.

V gene TRBV28 combines with J gene TRBJ2-7; D not resolved. The CDR3 has 11 amino acids. Germline V gives CDR1 MDHEN, CDR2 SYDVKM. V gave up 5 bases and J gave up 4 bases, with 6 bases separating them. Here the CDR3 reads CASSVRYEQYF. CDR3 nucleotides: TGTGCCAGCAGTGTGAGATACGAGCAGTACTTC.

This clone appeared a single time. CDR3 sequence: CASRAPGGRSGEETQYF. The CDR3 region has the DNA TGCGCCAGCAGAGCCCCAGGGGGACGATCGGGGGAAGAGACCCAGTACTTC. The gene calls are TRBV23-1 and TRBJ2-5; a weak D match, TRBD1 (7 bases). TRBV23-1 is known as an ORF, though its function is uncertain. Trimming removed 6 bases from V and 3 bases from J, with 23 bases in between. The CDR3 length is 17 residues.

The rearrangement links TRBV14 to TRBJ2-7; 8 bases line up with TRBD2. The V segment lost 5 bases and the J segment 2 bases; nucleotides outside the gene matches: 5. The CDR3 loop spans 14 amino acids. CDR1 is SGHDN, CDR2 FVKESK, per germline. In nucleotides, the CDR3 is TGTGCCAGCAGCGCAACGGGGGGGGCCTACGAGCAGTACTTC. This translates into CASSATGGAYEQYF.

DNA for the CDR3: TGTGCCAGTAGTATTTTTCGACAGGGGGTGGTCTCCGGGGAGCTGTTTTTT. Its translation: CASSIFRQGVVSGELFF. The rearrangement links TRBV19 to TRBJ2-2, with TRBD1 matching over 9 bases. The germline V gene has CDR1 LNHDA and CDR2 SQIVND (reference sequence). J was trimmed by 6 bases and V by 3 bases; bases with no gene match: 11. CDR3 length equals 17 residues.